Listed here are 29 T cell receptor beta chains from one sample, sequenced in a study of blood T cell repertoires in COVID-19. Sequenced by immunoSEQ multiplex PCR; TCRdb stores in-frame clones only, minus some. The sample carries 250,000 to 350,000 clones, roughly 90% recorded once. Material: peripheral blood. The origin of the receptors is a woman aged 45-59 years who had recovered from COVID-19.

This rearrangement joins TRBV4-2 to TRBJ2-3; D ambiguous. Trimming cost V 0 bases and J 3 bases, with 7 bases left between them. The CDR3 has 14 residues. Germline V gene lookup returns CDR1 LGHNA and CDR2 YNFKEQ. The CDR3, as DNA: TGTGCCAGCAGCCAAGAACCTAAAACAGATACGCAGTATTTT. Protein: CASSQEPKTDTQYF.

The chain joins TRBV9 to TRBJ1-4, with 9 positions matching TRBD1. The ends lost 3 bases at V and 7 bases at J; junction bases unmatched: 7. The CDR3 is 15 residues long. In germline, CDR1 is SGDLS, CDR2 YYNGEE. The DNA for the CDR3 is TGTGCCAGCAGCGCAAACAGGGGGCGAGGTGAAAAACTGTTTTTT. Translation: CASSANRGRGEKLFF. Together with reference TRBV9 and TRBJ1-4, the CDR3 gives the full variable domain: DSGVTQTPKHLITATGQRVTLRCSPRSGDLSVYWYQQSLDQGLQFLIQYYNGEERAKGNILERFSAQQFPDLHSELNLSSLELGDSALYFCASSANRGRGEKLFFGSGTQLSVL.

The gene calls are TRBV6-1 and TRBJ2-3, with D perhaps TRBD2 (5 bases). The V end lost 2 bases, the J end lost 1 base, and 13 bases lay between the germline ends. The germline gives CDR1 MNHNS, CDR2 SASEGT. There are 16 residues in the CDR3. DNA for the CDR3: TGTGCCAGCAGTGAACGGCGTTGGGGAGGCACAGATACGCAGTATTTT. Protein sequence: CASSERRWGGTDTQYF.

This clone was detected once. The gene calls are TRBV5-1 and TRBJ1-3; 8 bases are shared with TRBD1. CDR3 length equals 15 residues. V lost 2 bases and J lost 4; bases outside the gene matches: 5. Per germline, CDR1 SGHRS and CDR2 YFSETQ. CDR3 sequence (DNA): TGCGCCAGCAGCTTCAGCAGGGGGCAAGGAAACACCATATATTTT. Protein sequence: CASSFSRGQGNTIYF.

The CDR3 DNA follows: TGTGCCAGCAGCACCGACAGGCTGGCTTCACCCCTCCACTTT. This gives the protein CASSTDRLASPLHF. The chain links TRBV5-6 to TRBJ1-6, with a weak D call TRBD1 (6 bases). Germline loops: CDR1 SGHDT, CDR2 YYEEEE. The V gene lost 4 bases and the J gene lost 9 bases, with 14 bases spanning the gap. The CDR3 consists of 14 residues.

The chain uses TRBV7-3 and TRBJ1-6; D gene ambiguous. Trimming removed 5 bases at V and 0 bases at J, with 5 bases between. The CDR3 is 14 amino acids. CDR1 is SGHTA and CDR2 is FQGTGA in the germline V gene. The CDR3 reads CASSASSYNSPLHF. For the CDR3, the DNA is TGTGCCAGCAGCGCCAGCTCCTATAATTCACCCCTCCACTTT.

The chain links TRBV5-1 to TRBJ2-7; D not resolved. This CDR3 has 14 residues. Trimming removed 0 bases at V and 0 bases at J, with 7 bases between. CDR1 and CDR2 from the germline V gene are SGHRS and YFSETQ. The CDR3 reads CASSLVESSYEQYF. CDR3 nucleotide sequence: TGCGCCAGCAGCTTGGTAGAAAGCTCCTACGAGCAGTACTTC.

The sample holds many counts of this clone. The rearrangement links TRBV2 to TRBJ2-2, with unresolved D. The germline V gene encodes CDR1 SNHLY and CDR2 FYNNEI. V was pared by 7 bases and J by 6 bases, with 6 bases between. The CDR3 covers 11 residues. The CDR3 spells CASTVSGELFF. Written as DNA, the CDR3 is TGTGCCAGCACGGTGTCCGGGGAGCTGTTTTTT.

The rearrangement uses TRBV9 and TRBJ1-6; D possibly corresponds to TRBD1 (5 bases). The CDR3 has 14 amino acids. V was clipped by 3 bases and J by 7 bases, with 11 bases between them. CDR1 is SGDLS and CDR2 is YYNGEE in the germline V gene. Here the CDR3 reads CASSEQVSNSPLHF. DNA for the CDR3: TGTGCCAGCAGCGAACAGGTTTCAAATTCACCCCTCCACTTT.

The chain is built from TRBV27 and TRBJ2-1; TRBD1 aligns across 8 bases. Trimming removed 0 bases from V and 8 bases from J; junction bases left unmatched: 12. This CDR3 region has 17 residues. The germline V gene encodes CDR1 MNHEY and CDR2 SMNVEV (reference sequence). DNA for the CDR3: TGTGCCAGCAGTTTATCGTCCGGGACAGGACCCTTGGATGAGCAGTTCTTC. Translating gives CASSLSSGTGPLDEQFF.

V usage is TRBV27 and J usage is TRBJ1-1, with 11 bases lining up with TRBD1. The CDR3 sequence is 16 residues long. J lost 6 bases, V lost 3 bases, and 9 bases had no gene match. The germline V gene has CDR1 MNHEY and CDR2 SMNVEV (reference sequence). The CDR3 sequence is CASSFGQGAVGAEAFF. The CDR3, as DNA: TGTGCCAGCAGTTTCGGACAGGGGGCTGTAGGGGCTGAAGCTTTCTTT.

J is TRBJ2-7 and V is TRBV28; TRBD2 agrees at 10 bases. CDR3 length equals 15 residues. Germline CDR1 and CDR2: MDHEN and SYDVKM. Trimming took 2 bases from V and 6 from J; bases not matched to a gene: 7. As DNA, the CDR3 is TGTGCCAGCAGTTTACGTAGCGGGAGGTGGGGCGAGCAGTACTTC. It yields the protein CASSLRSGRWGEQYF.

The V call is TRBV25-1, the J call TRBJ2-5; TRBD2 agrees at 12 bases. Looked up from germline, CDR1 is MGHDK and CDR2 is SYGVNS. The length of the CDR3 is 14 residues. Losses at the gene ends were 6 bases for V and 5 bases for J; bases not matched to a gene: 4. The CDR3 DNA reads TGTGCCAGCAGCCCTAGCGGGGGGGCGGAGACCCAGTACTTC. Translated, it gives CASSPSGGAETQYF.

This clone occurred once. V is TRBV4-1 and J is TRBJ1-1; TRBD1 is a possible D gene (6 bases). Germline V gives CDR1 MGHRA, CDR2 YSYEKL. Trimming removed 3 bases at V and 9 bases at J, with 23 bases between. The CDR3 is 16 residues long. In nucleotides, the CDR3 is TGCGCCAGCAGCCAGATATTACAGGGAAGGAGAGACAAAGCTTTCTTT. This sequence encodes CASSQILQGRRDKAFF.

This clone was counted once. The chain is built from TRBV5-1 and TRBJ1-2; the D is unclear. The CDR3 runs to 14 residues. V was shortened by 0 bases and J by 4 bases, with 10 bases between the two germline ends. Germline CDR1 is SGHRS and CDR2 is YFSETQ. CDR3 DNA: TGCGCCAGCAGCTTGGGGCTCCGGGGCTATGGCTACACCTTC. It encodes CASSLGLRGYGYTF. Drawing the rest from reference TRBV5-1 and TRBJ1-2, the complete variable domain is KAGVTQTPRYLIKTRGQQVTLSCSPISGHRSVSWYQQTPGQGLQFLFEYFSETQRNKGNFPGRFSGRQFSNSRSEMNVSTLELGDSALYLCASSLGLRGYGYTFGSGTRLTVV.

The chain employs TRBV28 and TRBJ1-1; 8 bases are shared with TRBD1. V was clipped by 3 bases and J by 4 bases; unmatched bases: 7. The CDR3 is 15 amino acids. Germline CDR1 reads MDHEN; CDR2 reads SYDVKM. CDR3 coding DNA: TGTGCCAGCAGTTTTTACCGACAGGGGAGCACTGAAGCTTTCTTT. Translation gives CASSFYRQGSTEAFF.

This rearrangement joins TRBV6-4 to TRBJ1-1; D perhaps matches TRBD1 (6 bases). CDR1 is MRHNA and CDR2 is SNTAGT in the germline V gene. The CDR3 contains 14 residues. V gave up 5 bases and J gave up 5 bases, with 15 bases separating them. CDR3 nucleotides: TGTGCCAGCAGTCGGGAGGGGGGGAGAACTGAAGCTTTCTTT. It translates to CASSREGGRTEAFF.

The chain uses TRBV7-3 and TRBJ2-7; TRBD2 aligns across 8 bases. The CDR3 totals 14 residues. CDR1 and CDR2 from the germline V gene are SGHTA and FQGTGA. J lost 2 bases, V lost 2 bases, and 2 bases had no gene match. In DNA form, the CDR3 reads TGTGCCAGCAGCTTACTAGCGGGCACCTACGAGCAGTACTTC. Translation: CASSLLAGTYEQYF.

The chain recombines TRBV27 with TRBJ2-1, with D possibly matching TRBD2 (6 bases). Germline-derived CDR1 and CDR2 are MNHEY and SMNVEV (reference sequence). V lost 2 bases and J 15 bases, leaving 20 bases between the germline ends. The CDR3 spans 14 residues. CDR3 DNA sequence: TGTGCCAGCAGTTTAGGAGGGCTACCCCTTCCTCTGTTCTTC. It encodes CASSLGGLPLPLFF.

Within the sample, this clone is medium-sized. The CDR3 sequence: CSVELGDKGSDTQYF. The CDR3 bases are TGCAGCGTTGAACTCGGGGACAAGGGGTCAGATACGCAGTATTTT. The chain recombines TRBV29-1 with TRBJ2-3; weak D call: TRBD1 (6 bases). This CDR3 contains 15 residues. V shed 2 bases and J shed 4 bases, with 16 bases lying between them. Germline values: CDR1 SQVTM, CDR2 ANQGSEA.

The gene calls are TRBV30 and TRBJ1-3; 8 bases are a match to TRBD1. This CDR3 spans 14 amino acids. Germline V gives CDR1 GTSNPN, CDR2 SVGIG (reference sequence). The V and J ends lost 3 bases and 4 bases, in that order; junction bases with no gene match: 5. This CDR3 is CAWSDRGFGNTIYF. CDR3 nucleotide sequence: TGTGCCTGGAGCGACAGGGGATTCGGAAACACCATATATTTT.

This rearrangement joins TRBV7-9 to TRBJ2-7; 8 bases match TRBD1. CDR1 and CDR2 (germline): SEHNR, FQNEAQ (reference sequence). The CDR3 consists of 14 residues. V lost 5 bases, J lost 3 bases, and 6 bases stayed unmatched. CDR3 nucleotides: TGTGCCAGCAGCACCTACGGACAGGGCTACGAGCAGTACTTC. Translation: CASSTYGQGYEQYF.

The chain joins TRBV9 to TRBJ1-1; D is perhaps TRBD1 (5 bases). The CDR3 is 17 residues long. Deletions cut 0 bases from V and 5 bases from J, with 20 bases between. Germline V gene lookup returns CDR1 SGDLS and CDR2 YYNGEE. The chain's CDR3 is CASSVVPRTREGTEAFF. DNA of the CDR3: TGTGCCAGCAGCGTAGTCCCGCGGACCAGGGAAGGGACTGAAGCTTTCTTT.

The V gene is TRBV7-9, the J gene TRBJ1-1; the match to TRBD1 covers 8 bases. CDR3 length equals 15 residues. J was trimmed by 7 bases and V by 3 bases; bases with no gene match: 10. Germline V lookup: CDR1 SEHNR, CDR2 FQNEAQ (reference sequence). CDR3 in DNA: TGTGCCAGCAGCTTGGACAGGGAGAGGACAGGTGAAGCTTTCTTT. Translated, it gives CASSLDRERTGEAFF.

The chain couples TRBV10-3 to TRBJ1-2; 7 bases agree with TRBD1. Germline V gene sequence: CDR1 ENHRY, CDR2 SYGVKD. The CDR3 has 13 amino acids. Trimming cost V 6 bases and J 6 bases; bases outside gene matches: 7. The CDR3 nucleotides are TGTGCCATCAGACAGGGGAATCAGGATGGCTACACCTTC. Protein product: CAIRQGNQDGYTF.

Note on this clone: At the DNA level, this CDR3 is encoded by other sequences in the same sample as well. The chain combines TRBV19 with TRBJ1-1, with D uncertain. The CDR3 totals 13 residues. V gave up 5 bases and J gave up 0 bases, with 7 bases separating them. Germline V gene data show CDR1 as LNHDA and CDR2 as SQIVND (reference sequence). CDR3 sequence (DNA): TGTGCCAGTAGTGTTAACATGAACACTGAAGCTTTCTTT. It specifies CASSVNMNTEAFF.

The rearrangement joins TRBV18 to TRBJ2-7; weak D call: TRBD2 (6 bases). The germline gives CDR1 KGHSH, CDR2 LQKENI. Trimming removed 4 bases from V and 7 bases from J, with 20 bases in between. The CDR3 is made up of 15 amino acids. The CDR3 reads CASSLHWDSAGEQYF. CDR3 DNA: TGTGCCAGCTCACTCCACTGGGACTCAGCCGGAGAGCAGTACTTC.

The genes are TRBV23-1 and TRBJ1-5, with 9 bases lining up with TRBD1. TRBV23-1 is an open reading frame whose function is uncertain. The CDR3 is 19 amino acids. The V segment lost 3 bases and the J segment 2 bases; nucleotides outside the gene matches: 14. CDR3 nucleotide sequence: TGCGCCAGCAGTCACCCTAAGGACAGGGGCTGGTGGGGCAATCAGCCCCAGCATTTT. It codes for CASSHPKDRGWWGNQPQHF.

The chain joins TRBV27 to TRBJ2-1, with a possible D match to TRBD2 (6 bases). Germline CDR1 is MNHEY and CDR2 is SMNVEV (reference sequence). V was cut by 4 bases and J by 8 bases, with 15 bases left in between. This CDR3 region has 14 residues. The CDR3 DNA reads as TGTGCCAGCAGTTCCAAGGACTATCTCGATGAGCAGTTCTTC. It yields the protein CASSSKDYLDEQFF.